These T cell receptor beta chains were read from a single sample in a study of memory CD4+ T cells and cytomegalovirus serostatus. Some clones are missing from TCRdb's copy, which holds only in-frame ones; the method was immunoSEQ multiplex PCR. The sample contains 46,000 or so clones, under 80% of which appear only once. The sample consisted of memory CD4+ T cells from blood. Receptors were obtained from an adult in good health and CMV-seronegative. CDR3s include the opening cysteine and the closing phenylalanine or tryptophan. The D gene is left open where the match is weak. The listing skips clone size in some rows; elsewhere it reads once, few, many or a size class.

>TRBV4-1|TRBJ1-5|.|.
TGCGCCAGCAGCCAAGATCCGAGCACCTATAGTCAGCCCCAGCATTTT
CASSQDPSTYSQPQHF
>TRBV4-2|TRBJ2-2|once|TRBD2
TGTGCCAGCAGCCGCCGGACTAGCGGGGCTGGGGTAACCGGGGAGCTGTTTTTT
CASSRRTSGAGVTGELFF
>TRBV7-8|TRBJ2-1|.|.
TGTGCCAGCCGACAGGAGACCTACAATGAGCAGTTCTTC
CASRQETYNEQFF
>TRBV6-5|TRBJ1-1|.|.
TGTGCCAGCAGTCACCTCGGGGTAGAGGGGACTGAAGCTTTCTTT
CASSHLGVEGTEAFF
>TRBV19|TRBJ1-1|.|.
TGTGCCAGTAAGAACATGAACACTGAAGCTTTCTTT
CASKNMNTEAFF
>TRBV11-2|TRBJ1-6|.|TRBD1
TGTGCCAGCAGCTTCGACAGGGTTTATAATTCACCCCTCCACTTT
CASSFDRVYNSPLHF
>TRBV7-2|TRBJ1-3|few|.
TGTGCCAGCAGCTTAGCGACAGGCCTCTCTGGAAACACCATATATTTT
CASSLATGLSGNTIYF
>TRBV2|TRBJ2-7|.|TRBD2
TGTGCCAGCAGTCCCGGACTAGCGGGGTCCTACGAGCAGTACTTC
CASSPGLAGSYEQYF
>TRBV6-5|TRBJ1-6|few|.
TGTGCCAGCAGCCAGGGCGATTCACCCCTCCACTTT
CASSQGDSPLHF
>TRBV2|TRBJ1-2|.|TRBD1
TGTGCCAGCAGAGACTCCGGGACAGGGGCGGGCTATGGCTACACCTTC
CASRDSGTGAGYGYTF
>TRBV19|TRBJ1-1|few|TRBD1
TGTGCCAGTAGTATCGGCGACAGGGTGACCACTGAAGCTTTCTTT
CASSIGDRVTTEAFF
>TRBV28|TRBJ2-3|.|TRBD1
TGTGCCAGCAGTTTACCACCACAGGGGGCCCGCGGAGATACGCAGTATTTT
CASSLPPQGARGDTQYF
>TRBV4-3|TRBJ1-1|.|TRBD1
TGCGCCAGCAGCCGAGAGACAGGGGTAGTCACTGAAGCTTTCTTT
CASSRETGVVTEAFF
>TRBV4-3|TRBJ2-3|.|TRBD1
TGCGCCAGCAGCCCCTCCCTACTCCGGGACAGCTCACAGTATTTT
CASSPSLLRDSSQYF
>TRBV2|TRBJ1-2|.|.
TGTGCCAGCAGTGAAGTGGCAGGGGCCTATGGCTACACCTTC
CASSEVAGAYGYTF
>TRBV6-1|TRBJ1-4|.|.
TGTGCCAGCAGACCCAGGGGAGCTAATGAAAAACTGTTTTTT
CASRPRGANEKLFF
>TRBV19|TRBJ1-2|.|TRBD1
TGTGCCAGTAGTACTTGGGACAGGGGGCTCGGGGACTATGGCTACACCTTC
CASSTWDRGLGDYGYTF
>TRBV28|TRBJ1-3|.|TRBD1
TGTGCCAGCAGTTCCGCCGGGACAGGAGAAACAAACACCATATATTTT
CASSSAGTGETNTIYF
>TRBV28|TRBJ1-1|.|.
TGTGCCAGCAGCCAAGGACACCCGAACACTGAAGCTTTCTTT
CASSQGHPNTEAFF
>TRBV9|TRBJ1-1|.|.
TGTGCCAGCAGCGCCGATCCGAACACTGAAGCTTTCTTT
CASSADPNTEAFF
>TRBV5-4|TRBJ1-6|.|TRBD1
TGTGCCAGCAGCTTACAGGGGGCGATGGGTAATTCACCCCTCCACTTT
CASSLQGAMGNSPLHF
>TRBV28|TRBJ1-1|.|TRBD1
TGTGCCAGCAGTTTTAGTTGGACAGGGTTGGCTTTCTTT
CASSFSWTGLAFF
>TRBV28|TRBJ1-3|.|.
TGTGCCAGCAGTTTAGTGGGGGAACTCTCTGGAAACACCATATATTTT
CASSLVGELSGNTIYF
>TRBV27|TRBJ1-6|.|TRBD1
TGTGCCAGCAGTTTTCAGCAGGGGGCCGCTAATTCACCCCTCCACTTT
CASSFQQGAANSPLHF
>TRBV7-8|TRBJ2-3|.|.
TGTGCCAGCAGCTTAGTTGGGGTGAGAGATACGCAGTATTTT
CASSLVGVRDTQYF
>TRBV28|TRBJ1-5|.|.
TGTGCCAGCAGTTTCTGGGGCAGGGCAAATCAGCCCCAGCATTTT
CASSFWGRANQPQHF
>TRBV29-1|TRBJ2-5|.|.
TGCAGCGTTGAATTGCAGGGACGGTGGGAGACCCAGTACTTC
CSVELQGRWETQYF
>TRBV7-5|TRBJ1-1|.|.
TGTGTCAGAAGCTTTATTCGGGACAGGGGGCGCCTAATGAACACTGAAGCTTTCTTT
CVRSFIRDRGRLMNTEAFF
>TRBV29-1|TRBJ2-5|.|.
TGCAGCGTTGAGAACGGAGAGACCCAGTACTTC
CSVENGETQYF
>TRBV4-2|TRBJ2-7|.|.
TGTGCCAGCAGCCGAAACAGGGCTAACTCCTACGAGCAGTACTTC
CASSRNRANSYEQYF
>TRBV10-2|TRBJ1-5|once|.
TGCGCCAGCAGGGATTTGGAGTTCAATCAGCCCCAGCATTTT
CASRDLEFNQPQHF
>TRBV4-3|TRBJ2-7|once|TRBD1
TGCGCCAGCAGCCAGACCGGGACAGTCGAGCAGTACTTC
CASSQTGTVEQYF
>TRBV7-6|TRBJ2-5|.|TRBD2
TGTGCCAGCAGCCCCTCGGGACTAGCGGGGGGGGTGGCCCAGTACTTC
CASSPSGLAGGVAQYF
>TRBV18|TRBJ2-7|.|.
TGTGCCAGCTCACCGCCCAAAAGAGGGGAAGAGAGGTCCTACGAGCAGTACTTC
CASSPPKRGEERSYEQYF
>TRBV7-3|TRBJ1-2|.|.
TGTGCCAGCAGCTTAAATCCCCCAGGGCCCTATGGCTACACCTTC
CASSLNPPGPYGYTF
>TRBV9|TRBJ2-1|.|.
TGTGCCAGCAGCGCCTCTCCCGGGAATGAGCAGTTCTTC
CASSASPGNEQFF
>TRBV7-3|TRBJ2-2|.|TRBD1
TGTGCCAGCAGCTTGGGACAGGGAACCGGGGAGCTGTTTTTT
CASSLGQGTGELFF
>TRBV30|TRBJ1-4|.|.
TGTGCCTGGAACGGACAGAGGAATGAAAAACTGTTTTTT
CAWNGQRNEKLFF
>TRBV19|TRBJ1-1|.|TRBD1
TGTGCCAGTAGTAGACAGGGTCCTGGGAACACTGAAGCTTTCTTT
CASSRQGPGNTEAFF
>TRBV18|TRBJ1-6|.|.
TGTGCCAGCTCACCGGGGACAAACAGTAATTCACCCCTCCACTTT
CASSPGTNSNSPLHF
>TRBV5-5|TRBJ1-4|.|.
TGTGCCAGCAGCTTGGAGCGGAACAGTGGAAAACTGTTTTTT
CASSLERNSGKLFF
>TRBV29-1|TRBJ1-1|.|.
TGCAGCGTTGGCGGGGGAGGTCGAGGGAACACTGAAGCTTTCTTT
CSVGGGGRGNTEAFF
>TRBV28|TRBJ2-3|once|.
TGTGCCAGCAGTTTACGTCTAGGGACCTCGGGGTATTTT
CASSLRLGTSGYF
>TRBV4-3|TRBJ1-2|once|.
TGCGCCAGCAGCCGCCACGGCAGGGGCGACTATGGCTACACCTTC
CASSRHGRGDYGYTF
>TRBV29-1|TRBJ1-3|.|.
TGCAGCGCCGGGACAAGCGGAAACACCATATATTTT
CSAGTSGNTIYF
>TRBV18|TRBJ1-4|.|.
TGTGCCAGCTCACCGGGATCAATAAATGAAAAACTGTTTTTT
CASSPGSINEKLFF
>TRBV7-8|TRBJ1-2|few|.
TGTGCCAGCAGCTCTCGAATCGCGGGTGGCTACACCTTC
CASSSRIAGGYTF
>TRBV28|TRBJ1-5|.|TRBD1
TGTGCCAGCAGTTTAGGAGGGGGCGGTCAGCCCCAGCATTTT
CASSLGGGGQPQHF
>TRBV19|TRBJ2-5|.|TRBD1
TGTGCCAGTAGTCTCTCGCCGGGACAGGGTACGGAGACCCAGTACTTC
CASSLSPGQGTETQYF
>TRBV7-3|TRBJ2-1|.|.
TGTGCCAGCAGCTTAGATGGTTGGCGGGGCAATACTTACAATGAGCAGTTCTTC
CASSLDGWRGNTYNEQFF